A single T cell receptor beta chain is shown here with its context. Which antigen it targets is not known. Base qualities were left out, and no much larger clone turns up one base away. The germline V gene sets CDR1 to KGHSH and CDR2 to LQKENI. The CDR3 starts with the cysteine, ends with the phenylalanine, and has 16 residues. Only the CDR3 DNA is retained, 48 bases long and in frame from the first base. The trim is 1 base for V and 3 bases for J, with a gap of 16 bases between the germline ends. The trial excluded patients who had a history of autoimmune disease or were on systemic immunosuppression. Peripheral blood for TCR sequencing was drawn from every dose cohort at baseline, at cycle 4 day 1 and at cycle 7 day 1. The samples were drawn from a first-in-human, open-label, multicenter phase I dose-escalation trial of ivuxolimab. Adults with locally advanced or metastatic head and neck squamous cell, hepatocellular, melanoma or renal cell carcinoma were enrolled in the trial. Before TCR sequencing, CD4+ and CD8+ T cells were separately sorted from peripheral blood.

This record comes from a study of OX40 agonist ivuxolimab in advanced cancers. Study-wide context: The costimulatory receptor OX40 (CD134) was targeted by ivuxolimab, a fully human IgG2 agonistic monoclonal antibody. Intravenous ivuxolimab was administered to patients every 2 weeks at six dose levels: 0.01, 0.1, 0.3, 1.5, 3 and 10 mg/kg. Among the roughly 52 dose-escalation patients, around 19 had hepatocellular carcinoma, approximately 15 melanoma, 9 renal cell carcinoma and 9 head and neck cancer. In the dose-escalation cohort, approximately 83% of patients were male, and the mean age was 60 years with a range of about 23 to 79. Patients were allowed to have had prior anti-PD-1, anti-PD-L1 or anti-CTLA-4 therapy, and approximately 40% of the dose-escalation patients had been treated with checkpoint inhibitors. Partial responses occurred in three dose-escalation patients, of whom one had hepatocellular carcinoma and two had cutaneous melanoma. Peripheral TCRbeta sequencing was intended to test whether TCR sequence diversity was altered and clonal T-cell expansion was caused by ivuxolimab. The paper covers the monotherapy dose-escalation part of the phase I ivuxolimab trial, which included N of about 50 patients.

Here is what the overall study found, with its caveats: At doses from 0.1 to 3.0 mg/kg, clonal expansion was seen in both CD4+ and CD8+ blood T cells between baseline and week 6. Low levels of normalized T-cell clonal expansion were also seen in some nonresponding patients. In the 0.1-3.0 mg/kg groups, partial responders were among the patients with the lowest normalized peripheral clonal expansion, particularly in CD8+ T cells. On average, CD8+ T cells showed more expanded clones than CD4+ T cells after ivuxolimab. Antigen specificity was not determined for the clonally expanded peripheral T cells.

For sequencing of the TCRbeta CDR3 region, genomic DNA was extracted from the sorted cells. TCRbeta CDR3 regions were sequenced using the immunoSEQ Assay. Here the immuneACCESS table is served through TCRdb, limited to in-frame sequences with V and J called. Missing clones are a known gap in these copies; in checked studies unresolved V genes cover under half, and the rest lacks a known reason. The sample contains about 45,000 clones, roughly 90% of them found a single time. The ten largest clones add up to 0.95% to 1.1% of the sample. Material: CD4+ or CD8+ T cells sorted from blood, obtained in a trial of the OX40 agonist ivuxolimab. The clonotype comes from an adult with an advanced solid tumor such as melanoma, head and neck, liver or kidney cancer. Rearrangement joined TRBV18 to TRBJ2-7; TRBD2 could be the D gene, as 7 bases match. The DNA is TGTGCCAGCTCACCACGGGCGCGGGGGCCGTACTACGAGCAGTACTTC. Its amino acids are CASSPRARGPYYEQYF.